The clone carrying this T cell receptor beta chain was picked up a small number of times. The antigen remains unidentified. This sample is drawn from a study of T-cell reconstitution after alpha-beta-depleted transplantation in children. Trimming took 5 bases from V and 7 from J, leaving 14 bases between them. The germline CDR1 and CDR2 sequences are SEHNR and FQNEAQ (reference sequence). The CDR3 extends over 13 amino acids. General observations from the study: Diversity and T-cell counts at one year after transplant derived mostly from new T cells. Where some patients showed high TCRbeta diversity at day 60, it came from recipient T cells and thymic progenitors that had survived. Two months or so post-transplant, alpha-beta T cells reportedly derived from several hundred expanded graft clones.

Using unique molecular identifiers, the investigators prepared the TCRbeta library. MiXCR was run by TCRdb on the PCR reads, yielding one entry per CDR3 protein. The repertoire has 400,000 to 450,000 distinct CDR3 sequences, about 45% of them found once; the top ten carry roughly 27%. The sequencing here drew on PBMCs, taken before TCRalphabeta/CD19-depleted stem cell transplant. This TCR came from a girl aged 2 to 9 with aplastic anemia, due to receive a stem cell transplant. The chain recombines TRBV7-9 with TRBJ1-1, with D uncertain. The CDR3 DNA follows: TGTGCCAGCAGCCCAGTAGGTCGGATTGAAGCTTTCTTT. Encoded protein: CASSPVGRIEAFF.